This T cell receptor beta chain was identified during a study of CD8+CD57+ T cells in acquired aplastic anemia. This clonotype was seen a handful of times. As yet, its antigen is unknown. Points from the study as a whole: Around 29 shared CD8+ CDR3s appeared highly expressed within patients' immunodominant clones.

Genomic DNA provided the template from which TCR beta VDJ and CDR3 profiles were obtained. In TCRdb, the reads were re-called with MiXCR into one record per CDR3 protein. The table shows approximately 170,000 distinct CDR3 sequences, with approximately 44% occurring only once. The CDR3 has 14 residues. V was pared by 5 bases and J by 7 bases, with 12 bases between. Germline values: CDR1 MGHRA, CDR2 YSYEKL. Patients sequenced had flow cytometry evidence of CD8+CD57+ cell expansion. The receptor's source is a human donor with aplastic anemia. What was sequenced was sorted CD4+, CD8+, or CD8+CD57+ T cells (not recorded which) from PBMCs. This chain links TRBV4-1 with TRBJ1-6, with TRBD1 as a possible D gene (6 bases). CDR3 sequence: CASSIDRLNSPLHF. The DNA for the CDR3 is TGCGCCAGCAGCATCGACAGGTTGAATTCACCCCTCCACTTT.